The 31 T cell receptor beta chains given below trace back to one sample, sequenced in a study of metastatic and nonmetastatic thyroid tumors. From the PCR reads, TCRdb re-called clones with MiXCR. This table holds 20,000 to 25,000 clones, 13% to 15% found once. Nobody among the patients had been given any treatment before thyroid surgery. The sequenced material came from tumor tissue. All receptors come from a female donor with papillary thyroid cancer or a benign thyroid nodule (not recorded which). Some clones in this sample may be carry-over from other donors' samples.

This clone has a count of ten or more. This may be a read error: a much more frequent sequence differs by one nucleotide. Other DNA sequences in the same sample also yield this CDR3. The chain joins TRBV19 to TRBJ2-6; a weak D match, TRBD1 (5 bases). The CDR3 length is 13 residues. Germline CDR1 LNHDA, CDR2 SQIVND (reference sequence). Written as DNA, the CDR3 is TGTGCCAGTAGTAGCCCTGGGGCCAACGTCCTGACCTTC. This translates into CASSSPGANVLTF.

This clone turned up a few times. This chain links TRBV6-2 or TRBV6-3 with TRBJ1-1; no clear D gene. Germline CDR1 reads MNHEY; CDR2 reads SVGEGT. CDR3 length: 15 amino acids. Between the trimmed V and J ends, which lost 0 bases and 3 bases, there was a span of 11 bases. The CDR3 DNA reads as TGTGCCAGCAGTTACTCGAAGAGATGGGACACTGAAGCTTTCTTT. It is translated as CASSYSKRWDTEAFF.

On this clone itself: A much larger clone differs by one base, so this may be a read error. This CDR3 is also generated by other DNA sequences in the sample. The CDR3 loop is CASSHHRDCGYGYTF. The CDR3 nucleotides read TGTGCCAGCAGTCACCACCGGGACTGCGGCTATGGCTACACCTTC. The V and J genes are TRBV3-1 and TRBJ1-2; D might be TRBD1 (5 bases). The CDR3 has 15 residues. The ends were cut back, 6 bases at V and 4 bases at J, with 18 bases in the middle. Germline V gene data show CDR1 as LGHDT and CDR2 as YNNKEL (reference sequence).

A few counts support this clone. The genes are TRBV28 and TRBJ1-4; D not resolved. The germline gives CDR1 MDHEN, CDR2 SYDVKM. V gave up 2 bases and J gave up 5 bases, with 15 bases separating them. This CDR3 has 16 residues. CDR3 nucleotides: TGTGCCAGCAGTTTAAAATTCGGGCAGGAAAATGAAAAACTGTTTTTT. This codes for CASSLKFGQENEKLFF. The complete variable domain, with remaining parts taken from reference TRBV28 and TRBJ1-4, reads DVKVTQSSRYLVKRTGEKVFLECVQDMDHENMFWYRQDPGLGLRLIYFSYDVKMKEKGDIPEGYSVSREKKERFSLILESASTNQTSMYLCASSLKFGQENEKLFFGSGTQLSVL.

There are a few counts of this clone. This may come from a read error, since a much larger clone is one base off. The rearrangement uses TRBV10-3 and TRBJ2-1; D is possibly TRBD2 (5 bases). Trimming pared 10 bases from V and 7 bases from J, leaving 23 bases between. CDR3 length: 15 amino acids. Germline V CDR1 and CDR2: ENHRY, SYGVKD. This CDR3 is CATRSPQRQRNEQFF. In nucleotides, the CDR3 is TGTGCCACCAGGTCGCCACAGCGGCAGAGGAATGAGCAGTTCTTC.

This clone was recorded many times. V and J are TRBV18 and TRBJ2-7; the D is unclear. CDR1 and CDR2 from the germline V gene are KGHSH and LQKENI. V lost 2 bases, J lost 3 bases, and 14 bases lay in between. There are 15 residues in the CDR3. CDR3 region: CASSPSLLEHYEQYF. CDR3 coding DNA: TGTGCCAGCTCACCAAGTCTGTTGGAACACTACGAGCAGTACTTC.

This clone was recorded many times. The V gene is TRBV7-2, the J gene TRBJ2-7; D unresolved. The V end lost 1 base, the J end lost 4 bases, and 14 bases lay between the germline ends. This CDR3 contains 15 residues. From germline, CDR1 is SGHTA and CDR2 FQGNSA. The CDR3 coding sequence is TGTGCCAGCAGCTTAGGACTCTATTTAAATTACGAGCAGTACTTC. This translates into CASSLGLYLNYEQYF.

As to this clone: A junction end diverges from the germline sequence, so it may reflect a read error. The chain is built from TRBV4-2 and TRBJ2-6; D is perhaps TRBD1 (5 bases). The length of the CDR3 is 15 residues. The germline gives CDR1 LGHNA, CDR2 YNFKEQ. CDR3 amino acids: CASSFGASGANFLTF. The CDR3 nucleotides are TGTGCCAGCAGCTTCGGTGCCTCTGGGGCCAACTTCCTGACTTTC.

In its sample, this clone was seen many times. The chain combines TRBV7-9 with TRBJ2-2, with 7 bases matching TRBD1. This CDR3 has 13 residues. Germline CDR1 and CDR2: SEHNR and FQNEAQ (reference sequence). The J segment lost 6 bases and the V segment lost 6 bases, leaving 4 bases of the junction unmatched. Here the CDR3 reads CASRLTGPGELFF. The CDR3 coding sequence is TGTGCCAGCAGATTGACAGGGCCCGGGGAGCTGTTTTTT.

V usage is TRBV5-1 and J usage is TRBJ2-7, with D perhaps matching TRBD1 (6 bases). The germline CDR1 and CDR2 sequences are SGHRS and YFSETQ. V was trimmed by 4 bases and J by 1 base, leaving 9 bases between them. This CDR3 spans 13 amino acids. CDR3 coding DNA: TGCGCCAGCAGCACAGACAGGTCCTACGAGCAGTACTTC. It translates to CASSTDRSYEQYF.

Only a few counts were recorded for this clone. Just one base apart from a much larger clone, this may be a read error. The chain carries TRBV7-2 and TRBJ2-2, with D maybe TRBD1 (6 bases). The germline gives CDR1 SGHTA, CDR2 FQGNSA. This CDR3 has 15 residues. Between the trimmed V and J ends, which lost 5 bases and 5 bases, there was a span of 15 bases. The CDR3 region is CASSKGHIGTGELFF. CDR3 nucleotides: TGTGCCAGCAGCAAGGGACATATAGGGACCGGGGAGCTGTTTTTT.

Ten or more counts support this clone. The chain couples TRBV10-1 to TRBJ1-5; D call uncertain. Per the germline V gene, CDR1 is WNHNN and CDR2 is SYGVQD (reference sequence). V was cut by 11 bases and J by 0 bases, with 14 bases left in between. CDR3 length: 14 residues. The CDR3 reads CAPLRDDSNQPQHF. The CDR3, as DNA: TGCGCCCCCCTTCGAGACGATAGCAATCAGCCCCAGCATTTT.

The chain links TRBV5-1 to TRBJ1-3; TRBD1 matches at 8 bases. The CDR3 length is 15 residues. V gave up 3 bases and J gave up 1 base; unmatched junction bases: 3. Germline-derived CDR1 and CDR2 are SGHRS and YFSETQ. DNA for the CDR3: TGCGCCAGCAGCTCGACAGGGGTGTCTGGAAACACCATATATTTT. It yields the protein CASSSTGVSGNTIYF.

The V call is TRBV10-1, the J call TRBJ1-1, with 7 positions matching TRBD1. The CDR3 extends over 15 amino acids. The germline gives CDR1 WNHNN, CDR2 SYGVQD (reference sequence). With V trimmed by 11 bases and J by 0 bases, 12 bases remained unmatched. CDR3 coding DNA: TGCGCCGGGTCCGGGACAGATTTTTTGAACACTGAAGCTTTCTTT. This sequence encodes CAGSGTDFLNTEAFF.

V gene TRBV6-1 combines with J gene TRBJ2-2, with 8 nucleotides matching TRBD2. CDR3 length equals 14 residues. In germline, CDR1 is MNHNS, CDR2 SASEGT. With V trimmed by 3 bases and J by 7 bases, 4 bases remained unmatched. This CDR3 is CASSDGSGNGELFF. In DNA, the CDR3 is TGTGCCAGCAGTGACGGTAGCGGGAACGGGGAGCTGTTTTTT.

This clone was found many times. V usage is TRBV19 and J usage is TRBJ1-1, with D tentatively TRBD1 (5 bases). This CDR3 contains 14 residues. Germline CDR1 LNHDA, CDR2 SQIVND (reference sequence). The ends were cut back, 5 bases at V and 3 bases at J, with 13 bases in the middle. CDR3 residues: CASSAVRGDTEAFF. CDR3 in DNA: TGTGCCAGTAGTGCAGTTCGGGGGGACACTGAAGCTTTCTTT.

Ten or more counts support this clone. This chain connects TRBV12-3 or TRBV12-4 to TRBJ1-2; 8 bases agree with TRBD1. The V and J ends lost 5 bases and 6 bases, in that order; junction bases with no gene match: 5. The CDR3 has 13 amino acids. In DNA form, the CDR3 reads TGTGCCAGCAGTATGAGGGGACAGGATGGCTACACCTTC. It encodes CASSMRGQDGYTF.

This clone was detected ten times or more. The J gene is TRBJ1-1, the V gene TRBV18; D ambiguous. Trimming removed 6 bases from V and 6 bases from J, with 14 bases in between. The V gene's germline CDR1 is KGHSH and CDR2 LQKENI. The CDR3 extends over 13 amino acids. The DNA of the CDR3 is TGTGCCAGCTCGCCTCAAGGAGGTGCTGAAGCTTTCTTT. Translating it yields CASSPQGGAEAFF.

This clone has ten or more counts. The chain employs TRBV20-1 and TRBJ2-3; TRBD2 aligns across 10 bases. The trim removed 5 bases at V and 2 bases at J, leaving 13 bases unmatched. CDR3 length equals 17 residues. Germline values: CDR1 DFQATT, CDR2 SNEGSKA (reference sequence). The CDR3 DNA is TGCAGTGCTCGGATAGCGGGGGGCCACGGGCACACAGATACGCAGTATTTT. It yields the protein CSARIAGGHGHTDTQYF.

On this clone: Possible read error: a much larger clone is one base away. This rearrangement joins TRBV6-5 to TRBJ1-2; D unresolved. V was pared by 2 bases and J by 4 bases, with 14 bases between. CDR1 MNHEY and CDR2 SVGAGI come from the germline V gene. The CDR3 is 15 residues long. CDR3 in amino acids: CASSYAGLEFYGYTF. The CDR3 DNA reads TGTGCCAGCAGTTACGCAGGCCTTGAGTTCTATGGCTACACCTTC.

This clone has a count of ten or more. The chain recombines TRBV11-1 with TRBJ2-7, with 8 bases matching TRBD2. From germline, CDR1 is SGHAT and CDR2 FQDESV (reference sequence). This CDR3 contains 21 residues. The trim removed 0 bases at V and 2 bases at J, leaving 21 bases unmatched. CDR3 in amino acids: CASSLANPRGLAGFKPYEQYF. CDR3 bases: TGTGCCAGCAGCTTAGCTAACCCGCGAGGGCTAGCGGGCTTCAAACCCTACGAGCAGTACTTC.

This clone was detected ten times or more. This sample includes further DNA sequences coding for the same CDR3. The genes are TRBV5-1 and TRBJ2-5; D may be TRBD1 (8 bases). This CDR3 is built from 14 residues. V was pared by 3 bases and J by 5 bases, with 14 bases between. In germline, CDR1 is SGHRS, CDR2 YFSETQ. The CDR3 DNA reads as TGCGCCAGCAGCTCCGGACAGGGAGGGGAGACCCAGTACTTC. This sequence encodes CASSSGQGGETQYF.

The V gene is TRBV11-2, the J gene TRBJ2-7, with TRBD2 matching over 13 bases. This CDR3 has 15 residues. CDR1 is SGHAT and CDR2 is FQNNGV in the germline V gene. V gave up 5 bases and J gave up 2 bases; unmatched junction bases: 3. CDR3: CASSVGLAGTYEQYF. For the CDR3, the DNA is TGTGCCAGCAGCGTGGGACTAGCGGGAACCTACGAGCAGTACTTC.

In this sample, this clone turned up many times. This chain connects TRBV7-3 to TRBJ2-1, with a possible D match to TRBD2 (6 bases). V was shortened by 3 bases and J by 0 bases, with 9 bases between the two germline ends. The germline V gene encodes CDR1 SGHTA and CDR2 FQGTGA. This CDR3 region has 15 residues. The CDR3 is CASSFSRDSYNEQFF. The CDR3 DNA reads as TGTGCCAGCAGCTTTTCGCGGGACTCCTACAATGAGCAGTTCTTC.

This clone was seen ten or more times. This chain links TRBV9 with TRBJ1-4, with D hard to call. The CDR3 totals 14 residues. V dropped 4 bases and J dropped 5 bases, with 12 bases sitting between them. The germline CDR1 and CDR2 sequences are SGDLS and YYNGEE. CDR3 in amino acids: CASSPGIGNEKLFF. In DNA form, the CDR3 reads TGTGCCAGCAGCCCTGGGATAGGGAATGAAAAACTGTTTTTT.

V usage is TRBV5-1 and J usage is TRBJ1-2; perhaps TRBD1 as D (5 bases). V lost 5 bases and J 8 bases, leaving 19 bases between the germline ends. From germline, CDR1 is SGHRS and CDR2 YFSETQ. The CDR3 loop spans 14 amino acids. CDR3 amino acids: CASRKGRDQAGYTF. The CDR3 nucleotides are TGCGCCAGCAGGAAAGGTCGGGACCAGGCAGGCTACACCTTC.

This clone was counted ten times or more. J is TRBJ1-5 and V is TRBV2, with 7 bases aligning to TRBD1. The CDR3 spans 14 residues. The trim removed 5 bases at V and 5 bases at J, leaving 6 bases unmatched. Germline CDR1 and CDR2: SNHLY and FYNNEI. This chain's CDR3 is CASSSDRNDQPQHF. The CDR3 bases are TGTGCCAGCAGTTCGGACAGGAACGATCAGCCCCAGCATTTT.

At least ten counts were recorded for this clone. The rearrangement uses TRBV5-1 and TRBJ1-4, with a tentative D call TRBD1 (5 bases). The CDR3 length is 13 residues. Trimming shortened V by 5 bases and J by 8 bases, and 13 bases separated the two germline ends. CDR1 and CDR2 from the germline V gene are SGHRS and YFSETQ. The CDR3, as DNA: TGCGCCAGCAGTCCCGCTGGGGGAGAAAAACTGTTTTTT. It specifies CASSPAGGEKLFF.

This clone was counted many times. V is TRBV5-4 and J is TRBJ2-5; D possibly matches TRBD1 or TRBD2 (5 bases each). Germline V gene sequence: CDR1 SGHNT, CDR2 YYREEE (reference sequence). This CDR3 is built from 15 residues. V was pared by 4 bases and J by 5 bases, with 18 bases between. The CDR3 here is CASSNPGPLRETQYF. CDR3 DNA: TGTGCCAGCAGCAATCCGGGACCACTGCGGGAGACCCAGTACTTC.

Notes on this clone: A read error is likely, as this CDR3 ends without the conserved phenylalanine or tryptophan. V usage is TRBV7-6 and J usage is TRBJ1-4; D is unclear. CDR1 SGHVS and CDR2 FNYEAQ come from the germline V gene. The CDR3 covers 12 residues. V lost 5 bases, J lost 11 bases, and 12 bases lay in between. CDR3 sequence (DNA): TGTGCCAGCAGCCGAGTGGCAGAGAAACTGTTTTTA. Protein: CASSRVAEKLFL.

This clone was recorded many times. This specimen includes other DNA sequences encoding the same CDR3. The chain couples TRBV27 to TRBJ2-3; 15 nucleotides align to TRBD2. CDR3 length: 17 amino acids. J was trimmed by 7 bases and V by 4 bases; bases with no gene match: 9. Germline-derived CDR1 and CDR2 are MNHEY and SMNVEV (reference sequence). The CDR3 protein is CASSSAPGLAGGHTQYF. Written as DNA, the CDR3 is TGTGCCAGCAGTTCGGCACCGGGACTAGCGGGGGGACATACGCAGTATTTT.